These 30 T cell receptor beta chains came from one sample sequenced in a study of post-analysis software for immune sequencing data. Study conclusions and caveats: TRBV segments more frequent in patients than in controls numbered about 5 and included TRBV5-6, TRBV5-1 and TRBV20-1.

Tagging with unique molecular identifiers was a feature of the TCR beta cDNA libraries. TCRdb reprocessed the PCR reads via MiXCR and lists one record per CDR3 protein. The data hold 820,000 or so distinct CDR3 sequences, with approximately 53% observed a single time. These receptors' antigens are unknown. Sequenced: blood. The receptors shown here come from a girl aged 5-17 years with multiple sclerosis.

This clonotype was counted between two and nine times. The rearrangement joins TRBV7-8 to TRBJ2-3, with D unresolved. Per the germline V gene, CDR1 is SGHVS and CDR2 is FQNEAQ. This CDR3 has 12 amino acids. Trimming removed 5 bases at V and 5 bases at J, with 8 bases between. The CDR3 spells CASSPMVDTQYF. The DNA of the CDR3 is TGTGCCAGCAGCCCGATGGTAGATACGCAGTATTTT.

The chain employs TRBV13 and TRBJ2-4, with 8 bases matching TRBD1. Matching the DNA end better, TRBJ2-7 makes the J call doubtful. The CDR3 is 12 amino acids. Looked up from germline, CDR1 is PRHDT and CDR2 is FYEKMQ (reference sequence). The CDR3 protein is CASTGQDYEQYF. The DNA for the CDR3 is TGTGCCAGCACGGGACAGGACTACGAGCAGTACTTC.

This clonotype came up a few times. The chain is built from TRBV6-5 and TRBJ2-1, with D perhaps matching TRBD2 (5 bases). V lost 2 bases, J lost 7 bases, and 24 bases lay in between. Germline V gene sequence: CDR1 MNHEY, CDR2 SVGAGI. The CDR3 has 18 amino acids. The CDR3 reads CASSYPRKDSLSPNEQFF. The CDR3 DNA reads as TGTGCCAGCAGTTACCCTCGGAAGGACTCGCTGAGTCCGAATGAGCAGTTCTTC.

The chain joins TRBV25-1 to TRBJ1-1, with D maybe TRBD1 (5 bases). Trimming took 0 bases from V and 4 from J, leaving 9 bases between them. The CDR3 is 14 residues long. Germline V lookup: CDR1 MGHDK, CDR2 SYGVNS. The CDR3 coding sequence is TGTGCCAGCAGTGAATACTCGGGGGGCACTGAAGCTTTCTTT. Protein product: CASSEYSGGTEAFF.

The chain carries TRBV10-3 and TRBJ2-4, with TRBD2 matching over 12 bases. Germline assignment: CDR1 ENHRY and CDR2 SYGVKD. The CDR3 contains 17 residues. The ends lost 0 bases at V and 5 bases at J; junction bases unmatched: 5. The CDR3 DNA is TGTGCCATCAGTGAGTCGAATCGACTAGCGGGAGAAAACATTCAGTACTTC. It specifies CAISESNRLAGENIQYF.

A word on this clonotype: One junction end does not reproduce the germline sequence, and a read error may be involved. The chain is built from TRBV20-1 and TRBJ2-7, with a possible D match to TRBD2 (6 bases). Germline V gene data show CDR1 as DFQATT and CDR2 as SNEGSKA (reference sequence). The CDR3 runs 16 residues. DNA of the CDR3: TGCAGTGCTGGAGAGGACGGGCGGAGGGGCCCCTACGAGCAGTACTTC. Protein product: CSAGEDGRRGPYEQYF.

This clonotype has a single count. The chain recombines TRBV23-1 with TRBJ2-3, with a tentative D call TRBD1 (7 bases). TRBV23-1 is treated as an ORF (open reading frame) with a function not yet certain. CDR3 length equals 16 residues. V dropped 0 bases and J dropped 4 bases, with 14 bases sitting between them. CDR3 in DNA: TGCGCCAGCAGTCAATCAGGAGGGGGCTGCGCAGATACGCAGTATTTT. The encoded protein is CASSQSGGGCADTQYF.

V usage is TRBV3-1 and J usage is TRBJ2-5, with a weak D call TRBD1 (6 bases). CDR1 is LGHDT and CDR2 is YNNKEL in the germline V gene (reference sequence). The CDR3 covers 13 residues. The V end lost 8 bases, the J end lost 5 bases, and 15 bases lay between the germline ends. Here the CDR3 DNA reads TGTGCCAGCCTGCGGACAGAGGGGGAGACCCAGTACTTC. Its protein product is CASLRTEGETQYF.

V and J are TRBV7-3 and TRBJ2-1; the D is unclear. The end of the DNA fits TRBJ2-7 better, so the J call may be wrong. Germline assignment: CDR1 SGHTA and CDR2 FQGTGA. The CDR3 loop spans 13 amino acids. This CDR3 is CASSAGPDYEQYF. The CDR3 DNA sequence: TGTGCCAGCAGCGCAGGACCCGACTACGAGCAGTACTTC.

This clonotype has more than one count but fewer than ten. Here the CDR3 DNA reads TGTGCCAGCAAAATAGCGGGAGGGCCGGCAGATACGCAGTATTTT. Protein sequence: CASKIAGGPADTQYF. The chain recombines TRBV6-1 with TRBJ2-3; 11 bases match TRBD2. Germline CDR1 is MNHNS and CDR2 is SASEGT. The junction had 7 bases not matched to a gene; V was cut back by 7 bases and J by 4 bases. This CDR3 has 15 amino acids.

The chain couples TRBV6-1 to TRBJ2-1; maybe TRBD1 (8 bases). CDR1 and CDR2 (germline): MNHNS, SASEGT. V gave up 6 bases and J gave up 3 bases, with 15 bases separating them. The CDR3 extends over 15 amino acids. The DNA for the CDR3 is TGTGCCAGCAGGTACAGGGGGGGGAACTACAATGAGCAGTTCTTC. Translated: CASRYRGGNYNEQFF.

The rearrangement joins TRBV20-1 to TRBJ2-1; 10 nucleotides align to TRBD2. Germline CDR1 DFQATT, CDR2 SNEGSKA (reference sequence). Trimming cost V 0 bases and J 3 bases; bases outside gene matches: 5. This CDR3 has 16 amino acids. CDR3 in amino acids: CSARDKVAGGYNEQFF. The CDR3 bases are TGCAGTGCTAGAGATAAAGTAGCGGGGGGCTACAATGAGCAGTTCTTC.

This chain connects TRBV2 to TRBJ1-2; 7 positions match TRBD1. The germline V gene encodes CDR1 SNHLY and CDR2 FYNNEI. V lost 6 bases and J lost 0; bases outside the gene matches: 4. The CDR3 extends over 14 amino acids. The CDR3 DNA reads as TGTGCCAGCAGAGACAGGGCCGCTAACTATGGCTACACCTTC. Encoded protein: CASRDRAANYGYTF.

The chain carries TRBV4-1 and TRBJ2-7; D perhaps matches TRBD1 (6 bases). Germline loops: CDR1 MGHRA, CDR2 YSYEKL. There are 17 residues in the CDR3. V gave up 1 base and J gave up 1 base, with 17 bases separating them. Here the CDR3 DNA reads TGCGCCAGCAGCCAAGGTGACAGGTCCCGCTTATCCTACGAGCAGTACTTC. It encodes CASSQGDRSRLSYEQYF.

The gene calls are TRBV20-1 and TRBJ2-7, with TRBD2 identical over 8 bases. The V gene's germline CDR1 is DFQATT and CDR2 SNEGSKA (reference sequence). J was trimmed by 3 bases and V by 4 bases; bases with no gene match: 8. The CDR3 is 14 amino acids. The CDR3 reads CSAIGGDSLYEQYF. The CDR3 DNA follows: TGCAGTGCTATCGGGGGGGATTCCCTCTACGAGCAGTACTTC.

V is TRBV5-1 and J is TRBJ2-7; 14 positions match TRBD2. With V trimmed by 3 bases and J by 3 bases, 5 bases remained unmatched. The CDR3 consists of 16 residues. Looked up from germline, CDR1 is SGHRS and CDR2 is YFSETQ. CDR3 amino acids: CASSWGLAGENYEQYF. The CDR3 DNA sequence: TGCGCCAGCAGCTGGGGACTAGCGGGAGAAAACTACGAGCAGTACTTC.

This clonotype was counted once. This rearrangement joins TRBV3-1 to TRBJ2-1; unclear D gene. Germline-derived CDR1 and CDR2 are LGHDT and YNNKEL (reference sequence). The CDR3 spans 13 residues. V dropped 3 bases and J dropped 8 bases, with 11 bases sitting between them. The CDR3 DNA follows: TGTGCCAGCAGCCAGAGCCCAGGCGATGAGCAGTTCTTC. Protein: CASSQSPGDEQFF.

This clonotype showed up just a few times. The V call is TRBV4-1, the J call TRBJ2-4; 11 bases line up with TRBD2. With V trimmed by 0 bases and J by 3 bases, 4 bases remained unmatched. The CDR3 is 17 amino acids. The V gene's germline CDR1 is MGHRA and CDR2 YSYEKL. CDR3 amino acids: CASSQEGLADVKNIQYF. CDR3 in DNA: TGCGCCAGCAGCCAAGAGGGACTAGCGGACGTCAAAAACATTCAGTACTTC.

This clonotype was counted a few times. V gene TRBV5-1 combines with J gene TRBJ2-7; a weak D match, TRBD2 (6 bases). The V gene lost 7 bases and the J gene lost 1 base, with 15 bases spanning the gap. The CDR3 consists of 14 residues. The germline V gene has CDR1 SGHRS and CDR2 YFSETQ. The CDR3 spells CASRSGDPSYEQYF. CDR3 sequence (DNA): TGCGCCAGCCGTTCGGGGGACCCTTCCTACGAGCAGTACTTC.

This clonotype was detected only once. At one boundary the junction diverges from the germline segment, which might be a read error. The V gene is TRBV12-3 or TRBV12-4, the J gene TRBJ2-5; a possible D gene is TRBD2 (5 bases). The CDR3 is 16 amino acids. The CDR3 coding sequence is TGTGTCAGCTCGATCCCAGCGGCGGTCCCCCAAGAGACCCAGTACTTC. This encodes CVSSIPAAVPQETQYF.

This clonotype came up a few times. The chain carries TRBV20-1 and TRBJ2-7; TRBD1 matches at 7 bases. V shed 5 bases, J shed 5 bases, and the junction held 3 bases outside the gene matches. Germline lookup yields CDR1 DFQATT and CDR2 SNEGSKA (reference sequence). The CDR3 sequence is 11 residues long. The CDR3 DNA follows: TGCAGTGCTGCCGACAGGGACGAGCAGTACTTC. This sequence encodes CSAADRDEQYF.

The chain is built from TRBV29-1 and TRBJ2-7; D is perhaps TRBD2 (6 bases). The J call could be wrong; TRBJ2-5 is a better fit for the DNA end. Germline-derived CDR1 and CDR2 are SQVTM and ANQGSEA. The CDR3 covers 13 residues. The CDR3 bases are TGCAGCGTCCCTCGCGGGGCCGGAGAGACCCAGTACTTC. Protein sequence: CSVPRGAGETQYF.

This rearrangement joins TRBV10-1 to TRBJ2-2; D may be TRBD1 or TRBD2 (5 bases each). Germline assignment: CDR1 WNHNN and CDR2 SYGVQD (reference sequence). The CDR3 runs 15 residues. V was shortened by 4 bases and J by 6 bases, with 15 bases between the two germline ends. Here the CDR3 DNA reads TGCGCCAGCAGTGCCGGGGCGTCAATGGCCGGGGAGCTGTTTTTT. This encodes CASSAGASMAGELFF.

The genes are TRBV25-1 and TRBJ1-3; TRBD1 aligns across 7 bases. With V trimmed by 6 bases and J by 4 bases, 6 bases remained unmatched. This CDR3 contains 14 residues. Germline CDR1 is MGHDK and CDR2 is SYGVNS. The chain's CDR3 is CASSDRDSGNTIYF. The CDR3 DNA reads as TGTGCCAGCAGCGACAGGGATTCAGGAAACACCATATATTTT.

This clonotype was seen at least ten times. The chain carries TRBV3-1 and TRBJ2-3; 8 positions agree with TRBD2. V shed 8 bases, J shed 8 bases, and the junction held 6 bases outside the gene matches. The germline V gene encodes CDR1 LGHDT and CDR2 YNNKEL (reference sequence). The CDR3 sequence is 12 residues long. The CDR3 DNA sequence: TGTGCCAGCGGGAGCGGGAGTGTTACGCAGTATTTT. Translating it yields CASGSGSVTQYF.

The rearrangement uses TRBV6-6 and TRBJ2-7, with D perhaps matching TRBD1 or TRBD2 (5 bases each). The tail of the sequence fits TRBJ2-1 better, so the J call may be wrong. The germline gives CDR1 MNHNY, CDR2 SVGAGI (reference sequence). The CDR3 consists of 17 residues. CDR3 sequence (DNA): TGTGCCAGCAGTTACCCGATGGCCGGGGCCTTGTACAATGAGCAGTTCTTC. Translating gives CASSYPMAGALYNEQFF.

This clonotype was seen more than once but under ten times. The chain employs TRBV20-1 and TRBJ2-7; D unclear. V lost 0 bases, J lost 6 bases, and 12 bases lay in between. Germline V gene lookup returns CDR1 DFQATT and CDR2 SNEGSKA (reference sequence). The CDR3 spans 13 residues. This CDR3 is CSARDPGRSEQYF. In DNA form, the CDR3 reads TGCAGTGCTAGAGATCCTGGGCGCTCCGAGCAGTACTTC.

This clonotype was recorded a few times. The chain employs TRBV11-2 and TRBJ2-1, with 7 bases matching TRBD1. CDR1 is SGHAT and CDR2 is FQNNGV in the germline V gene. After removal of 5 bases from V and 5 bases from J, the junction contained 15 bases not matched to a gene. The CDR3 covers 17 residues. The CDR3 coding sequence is TGTGCCAGCAGCGCGGCCCCGGGACACCAGGGGGACAATGAGCAGTTCTTC. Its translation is CASSAAPGHQGDNEQFF.

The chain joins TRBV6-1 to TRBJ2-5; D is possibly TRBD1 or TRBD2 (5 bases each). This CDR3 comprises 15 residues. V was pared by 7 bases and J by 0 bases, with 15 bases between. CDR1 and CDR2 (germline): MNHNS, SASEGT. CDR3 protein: CASMLRGHYQETQYF. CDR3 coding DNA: TGTGCCAGCATGTTGAGGGGCCACTACCAAGAGACCCAGTACTTC.

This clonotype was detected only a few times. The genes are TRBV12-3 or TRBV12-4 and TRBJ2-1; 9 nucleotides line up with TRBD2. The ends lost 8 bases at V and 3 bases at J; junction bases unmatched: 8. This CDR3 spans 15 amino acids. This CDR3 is CASSPGLAFYNEQFF. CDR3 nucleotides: TGTGCCAGCTCACCGGGACTAGCTTTCTACAATGAGCAGTTCTTC.